This T cell receptor (beta chain) was obtained from a study of vaccination and CD4 T cells after COVID-19. At the level of the study: Post-COVID samples were collected a median roughly 92 days following diagnosis, spanning 35 to 161. The peptides that stimulated the cells were overlapping spike peptides from SARS-CoV-2, HCoV-NL63, HCoV-OC43 and HCoV-229E.

CDR1 is LGHNT, CDR2 FRNRAP, per germline. CDR3 size: 15 residues. J was trimmed by 6 bases and V by 5 bases; bases with no gene match: 8. Treatment defined: approximately 9-day PBMC culture with coronavirus spike peptide pools or control peptides (ViraFEST assay). The Oncomine TCR Beta short-read assay was applied to DNA of cultured CD4+ T cells. In this case, cultured CD4+ T cells provided the extracted genomic DNA. TCRdb re-called the PCR reads through MiXCR, storing one row per CDR3 protein. The sample shows roughly 28,000 distinct CDR3 sequences, approximately 60% of them seen only once. Note on this clonotype: Its antigen remains unknown.

The receptor was isolated from a human donor who received a COVID-19 vaccine. This material consisted of CD4+ T cells from blood, cultured in vitro, taken after SARS-CoV-2 vaccination. The chain is built from TRBV12-5 and TRBJ1-5, with TRBD1 matching over 9 bases. The CDR3 protein is CASGPTGGLGQPQHF. The CDR3 region has the DNA TGTGCTAGTGGTCCAACAGGGGGCCTGGGTCAGCCCCAGCATTTT.